A selection of T cell receptor beta chains follows, all from one sample in a study of blood T cell repertoires in COVID-19. Data came from immunoSEQ multiplex PCR; TCRdb stores just in-frame clones and leaves some out. The sample lists roughly 100,000 clones, approximately 80% occurring once. The sequenced sample was peripheral blood. Source of these receptors: a woman in her fifties or sixties with acute or convalescent COVID-19. CDR3s include the opening cysteine and the closing phenylalanine or tryptophan.

j_call v_call cdr3_aa
TRBJ1-2 TRBV28 CASSLSRVNGYTF
TRBJ2-1 TRBV4-1 CASSQTGTLTQGQFF
TRBJ1-6 TRBV6-5 CASKGLGTGYSPLHF
TRBJ2-3 TRBV6-5 CASRGAADRNTQYF
TRBJ1-5 TRBV27 CASSLSGPRNQPQHF
TRBJ2-1 TRBV7-3 CASSLGSSGSGDEQFF
TRBJ1-1 TRBV3-1/TRBV3-2 CASSQASRGPEAFF
TRBJ1-3 TRBV28 CASSFGQLGNTIYF
TRBJ2-1 TRBV24-1 CAISPGGSYNEQFF
TRBJ2-2 TRBV28 CASRGGSNTGELFF
TRBJ2-1 TRBV4-1 CAIRGGPGNEQFF
TRBJ1-5 TRBV7-8 CASSLADSHNQPQHF
TRBJ2-7 TRBV27 CASREHSYEQYF
TRBJ1-2 TRBV3-1/TRBV3-2 CASSVDLNYGYTF
TRBJ1-5 TRBV3-1/TRBV3-2 CASSQGGNQPQHF
TRBJ2-7 TRBV10-3 CAISEPQGRNSYEQYF
TRBJ2-7 TRBV5-1 CASSFGAGGSEQYF